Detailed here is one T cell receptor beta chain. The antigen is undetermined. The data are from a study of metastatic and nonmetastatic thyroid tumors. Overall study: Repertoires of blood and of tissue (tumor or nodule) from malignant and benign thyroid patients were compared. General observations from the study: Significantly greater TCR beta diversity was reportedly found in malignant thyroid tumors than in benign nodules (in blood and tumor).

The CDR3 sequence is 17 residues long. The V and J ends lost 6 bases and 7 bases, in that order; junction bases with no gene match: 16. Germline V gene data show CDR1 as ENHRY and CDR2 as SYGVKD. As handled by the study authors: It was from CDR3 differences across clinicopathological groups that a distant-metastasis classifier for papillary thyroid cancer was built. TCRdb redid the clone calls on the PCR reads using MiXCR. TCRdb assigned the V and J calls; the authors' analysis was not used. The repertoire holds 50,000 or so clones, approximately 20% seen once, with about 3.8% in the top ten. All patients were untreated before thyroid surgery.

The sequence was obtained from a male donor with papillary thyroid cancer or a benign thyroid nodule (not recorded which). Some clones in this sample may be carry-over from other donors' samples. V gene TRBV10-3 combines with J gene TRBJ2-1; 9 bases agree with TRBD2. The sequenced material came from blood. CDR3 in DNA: TGTGCCATCAGCTTCTCGGGGGTAGCGGGAGATCTAAATGAGCAGTTCTTC. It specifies CAISFSGVAGDLNEQFF.